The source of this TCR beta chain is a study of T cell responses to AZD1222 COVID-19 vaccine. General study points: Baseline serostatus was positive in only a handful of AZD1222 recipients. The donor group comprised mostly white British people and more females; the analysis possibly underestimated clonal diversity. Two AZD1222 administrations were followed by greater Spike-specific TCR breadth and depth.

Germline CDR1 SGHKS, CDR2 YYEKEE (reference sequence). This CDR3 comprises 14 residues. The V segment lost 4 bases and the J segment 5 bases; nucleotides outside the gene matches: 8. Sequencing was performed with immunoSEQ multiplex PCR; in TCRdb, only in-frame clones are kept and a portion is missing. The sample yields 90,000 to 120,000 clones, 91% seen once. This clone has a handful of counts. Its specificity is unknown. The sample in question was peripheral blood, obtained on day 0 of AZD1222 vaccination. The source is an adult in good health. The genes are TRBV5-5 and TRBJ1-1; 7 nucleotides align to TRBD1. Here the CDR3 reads CASSRTGVRTEAFF. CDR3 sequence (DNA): TGTGCCAGCAGCCGAACAGGGGTGAGGACTGAAGCTTTCTTT.